A selection of T cell receptor beta chains follows, all from one sample in a study of CD4 T cells in relation to SARS-CoV-2 and coronaviruses. These receptors have no known antigen. Generated by immunoSEQ multiplex PCR, the TCRdb table keeps only in-frame clones and is missing some. This sample yields 15,000 to 20,000 clones, of which 75% to 85% are seen a single time; about 17% belongs to the top ten. The sample was CD4+ T cells from PBMCs, cultured in vitro. All receptors derive from a human donor in good health. The CDR3 runs from the conserved cysteine through the conserved F or W. The D gene is left open where the match is weak. Size is stated for part of the rows, as once, few or many counts, or as a class when the clone is expanded.

CDR3,DNA,size,J,D,V
CASSGGAGQPQHF,TGTGCCAGCAGCGGTGGGGCCGGTCAGCCCCAGCATTTT,once,TRBJ1-5,NA,TRBV7-9
CASSKTSGVHTDTQYF,TGTGCCAGCAGCAAAACTAGCGGAGTACACACAGATACGCAGTATTTT,NA,TRBJ2-3,TRBD2,TRBV5-6
CSASVLAGLSTDTQYF,TGCAGTGCTAGTGTATTGGCGGGATTAAGCACAGATACGCAGTATTTT,NA,TRBJ2-3,NA,TRBV20-1
CASSQEWIQGEQYF,TGTGCCAGCAGCCAAGAGTGGATCCAGGGAGAGCAGTACTTC,NA,TRBJ2-7,NA,TRBV14
CASSLSKGVNTEAFF,TGTGCCAGCAGCTTATCCAAGGGGGTGAACACTGAAGCTTTCTTT,NA,TRBJ1-1,NA,TRBV7-9
CASSEARRGKAFF,TGTGCCAGCAGTGAAGCGCGGAGAGGGAAAGCTTTCTTT,NA,TRBJ1-1,NA,TRBV6-1
CASRLRTGATISSYNEQFF,TGTGCCAGCAGGCTACGGACAGGGGCGACCATTAGCTCCTACAATGAGCAGTTCTTC,NA,TRBJ2-1,TRBD1,TRBV27
CASNTGGHSNQPQHF,TGTGCCAGCAATACAGGGGGCCATAGCAATCAGCCCCAGCATTTT,few,TRBJ1-5,TRBD1,TRBV7-2
CASSLAVGGDTQYF,TGTGCCAGCAGCTTGGCTGTGGGAGGGGATACGCAGTATTTT,NA,TRBJ2-3,TRBD2,TRBV5-8
CASSRRTGTYSNQPQHF,TGTGCCAGCAGCCGAAGGACAGGGACATATAGCAATCAGCCCCAGCATTTT,NA,TRBJ1-5,TRBD1,TRBV5-6
CASSRNRDRNNEQFF,TGCGCCAGCAGCCGCAACCGGGACAGAAACAATGAGCAGTTCTTC,NA,TRBJ2-1,TRBD1,TRBV4-1
CASSQTRVATEQYF,TGTGCCAGCAGTCAAACTAGAGTGGCCACCGAGCAGTACTTC,NA,TRBJ2-7,NA,TRBV6-5
CASSPREGWQYF,TGTGCCAGCAGCCCAAGAGAGGGGTGGCAGTACTTC,NA,TRBJ2-7,NA,TRBV7-2
CASRSLGAPHQPQHF,TGTGCCAGCAGGTCCCTAGGGGCACCCCATCAGCCCCAGCATTTT,NA,TRBJ1-5,NA,TRBV2
CASSQGAGSTDTQYF,TGTGCCAGCAGCCAAGGCGCGGGGAGCACAGATACGCAGTATTTT,NA,TRBJ2-3,NA,TRBV3-1/TRBV3-2
CASRTTGVSYEQYF,TGTGCCAGCAGAACGACAGGGGTCTCCTACGAGCAGTACTTC,few,TRBJ2-7,TRBD1,TRBV2
CASSLGPATGELFF,TGTGCCAGCAGCTTGGGTCCGGCCACCGGGGAGCTGTTTTTT,NA,TRBJ2-2,NA,TRBV7-2
CASSFRQDEETQYF,TGTGCCAGCAGCTTTAGGCAGGACGAAGAGACCCAGTACTTC,few,TRBJ2-5,NA,TRBV7-9
CASSPGAGNFYGYTF,TGTGCCAGCTCACCAGGGGCAGGGAACTTCTATGGCTACACCTTC,NA,TRBJ1-2,NA,TRBV18
CASSATGQGFGYTF,TGTGCCAGCAGCGCAACAGGACAGGGCTTTGGCTACACCTTC,once,TRBJ1-2,TRBD1,TRBV7-9
CASSLLGRGVPYNEQFF,TGTGCCAGCAGCTTACTCGGAAGAGGCGTGCCCTACAATGAGCAGTTCTTC,NA,TRBJ2-1,NA,TRBV7-2
CASSPWGQKNYEQYF,TGTGCCAGCTCACCTTGGGGACAGAAGAACTACGAGCAGTACTTC,NA,TRBJ2-7,TRBD1,TRBV18
CASSQLQGAGANVLTF,TGCGCCAGCAGCCAACTACAGGGGGCTGGGGCCAACGTCCTGACTTTC,NA,TRBJ2-6,TRBD1,TRBV5-1
CASSLERPNSGADTQYF,TGTGCCAGCAGCTTAGAAAGGCCTAATAGCGGGGCAGATACGCAGTATTTT,NA,TRBJ2-3,TRBD2,TRBV11-3